In its sample, the clone carrying this T cell receptor (beta chain) was seen a few times. Antigen specificity is unknown. The data were taken from a study of blood T cells in healthy people across ages. Notes on the study in general: Diversity of TCR beta correlated strongly with naive T cell percentage. Expanded clonotype changes were possibly confounded by unknown donor CMV status.

CDR1 is SGHAT and CDR2 is FQNNGV in the germline V gene. The CDR3 consists of 18 residues. It was with a sample-barcoded 5' primer and a J-beta primer mix that a second PCR of roughly 7 to 12 cycles was run. Per sample, CDR3-containing paired-end reads numbered at least 2.5 million. TCRdb processed the 5' RACE reads anew with MiXCR; each CDR3 protein has one entry. The sample yields some 290,000 distinct CDR3 sequences, 25% to 30% seen once. The specimen was blood. The sequence was collected from a woman aged 70-85 years in good health. The rearrangement uses TRBV11-2 and TRBJ2-5; the match to TRBD2 covers 11 bases. The DNA end is a closer match to TRBJ2-7, so the J assignment may be wrong. The CDR3, as DNA: TGTGCCAGCAGCTTAGGTCTCACCGGGACTAGCGGCTCCTACGAGCAGTACTTC. Protein product: CASSLGLTGTSGSYEQYF.